This T cell receptor (beta chain) emerged from a study of T cell clonality in common variable immunodeficiency. Findings and limits, study-wide: Compared with controls, CVID subjects had fewer shared TCRbeta clones. TCRbeta clonality was increased in CVID versus healthy controls. Common variable immunodeficiency TCR beta sequences reportedly had fewer deletions and N-nucleotide insertions.

No CVID subject was ill or on immunomodulatory drugs when sampled. The repertoire was sequenced with immunoSEQ multiplex PCR; TCRdb's copy has only in-frame clones and lacks some. Recorded here are about 33,000 clones, none singletons. Germline V gives CDR1 LNHDA, CDR2 SQIVND (reference sequence). CDR3 length: 14 residues. The V gene lost 1 base and the J gene lost 4 bases, with 10 bases spanning the gap. As for this clone: Its antigen is as yet unknown. The read ends 3 residues early relative to the CDR3; the germline J gene fills the gap.

Sequencing input: peripheral blood mononuclear cells. The clonotype comes from a human donor with common variable immunodeficiency. The chain recombines TRBV19 with TRBJ1-1; D uncertain. This CDR3 is CASSIVGYGTEAFF. The DNA read from the CDR3 is TGTGCCAGTAGTATAGTAGGGTACGGCACTGAA.